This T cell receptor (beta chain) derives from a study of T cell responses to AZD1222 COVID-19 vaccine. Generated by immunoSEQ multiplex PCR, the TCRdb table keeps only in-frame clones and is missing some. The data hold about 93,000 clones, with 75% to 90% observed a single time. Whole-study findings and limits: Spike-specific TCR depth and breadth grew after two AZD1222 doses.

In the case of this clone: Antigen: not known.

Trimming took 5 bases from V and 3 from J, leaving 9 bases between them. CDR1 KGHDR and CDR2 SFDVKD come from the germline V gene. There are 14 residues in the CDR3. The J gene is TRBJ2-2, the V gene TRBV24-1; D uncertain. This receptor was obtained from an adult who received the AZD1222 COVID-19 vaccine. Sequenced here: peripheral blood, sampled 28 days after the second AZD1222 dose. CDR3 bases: TGTGCCACCAGTGGCTACAGTGACACCGGGGAGCTGTTTTTT. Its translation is CATSGYSDTGELFF.